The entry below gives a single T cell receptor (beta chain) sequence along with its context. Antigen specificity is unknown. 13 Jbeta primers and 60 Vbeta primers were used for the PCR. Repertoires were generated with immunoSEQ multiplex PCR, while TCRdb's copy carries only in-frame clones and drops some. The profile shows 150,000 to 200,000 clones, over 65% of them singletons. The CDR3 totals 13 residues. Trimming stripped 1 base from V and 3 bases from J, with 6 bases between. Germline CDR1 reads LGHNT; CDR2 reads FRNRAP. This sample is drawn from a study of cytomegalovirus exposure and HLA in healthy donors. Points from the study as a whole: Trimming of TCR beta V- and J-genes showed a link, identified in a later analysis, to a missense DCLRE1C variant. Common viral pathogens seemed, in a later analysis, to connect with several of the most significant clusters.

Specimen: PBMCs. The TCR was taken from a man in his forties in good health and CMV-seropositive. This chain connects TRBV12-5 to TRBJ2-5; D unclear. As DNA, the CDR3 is TGTGCTAGTGGTTTGGGGGCAGAAGAGACCCAGTACTTC. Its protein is CASGLGAEETQYF.